This TCR beta chain was identified in a study of OX40 agonist ivuxolimab in advanced cancers. Study overall: It was permissible to have had prior anti-PD-1, anti-PD-L1 or anti-CTLA-4 therapy, and around 40% had some.

Libraries were prepared by immunoSEQ multiplex PCR; TCRdb keeps only in-frame clonotypes and omits some of them. The table lists 75,000 to 100,000 clones, about nine tenths of them singletons. The sampling schedule covered blood at baseline, cycle 4 day 1, and cycle 7 day 1. Losses at the gene ends were 5 bases for V and 2 bases for J; bases not matched to a gene: 4. Germline-derived CDR1 and CDR2 are SGHNT and YENEEA. CDR3 size: 14 residues. This chain uses TRBV11-3 with TRBJ1-2; 8 nucleotides align to TRBD1. The source is an adult with an advanced solid tumor such as melanoma, head and neck, liver or kidney cancer. The sequences come from CD4+ or CD8+ T cells sorted from blood, collected in a trial of the OX40 agonist ivuxolimab. Written as DNA, the CDR3 is TGTGCCAGCAGCAAAACAGGGGGAAACTATGGCTACACCTTC. Residues: CASSKTGGNYGYTF.